The 23 T cell receptor beta chains presented below share a single source sample, sequenced in a study of tumor-infiltrating lymphocytes in primary liver carcinoma. Total RNA (approximately 500 ng) served as template for TCR beta cDNA synthesis primed by a constant-region primer. Amplification in three nested multiplex PCR rounds with slightly modified ARM-PCR gave rise to TCR beta libraries. TRBV1-TRBV30 forward primers paired with a C-beta reverse primer were used in the first two PCR rounds, which ran approximately 10 cycles each. TCRdb called the multiplex PCR reads again in MiXCR, with one record for every CDR3 protein. The data contain 310,000 or so distinct CDR3 sequences, roughly two thirds of them singletons. RNA was extracted from whole blood without cell sorting, alongside germline DNA. The sequencing sample was made of peripheral blood. The origin of the receptors is a man in his forties with primary liver carcinoma and hepatitis B virus infection.

This clonotype was counted a single time. The chain has TRBV29-1 and TRBJ2-1; no firm D call. The V end lost 4 bases, the J end lost 7 bases, and 20 bases lay between the germline ends. Germline-derived CDR1 and CDR2 are SQVTM and ANQGSEA. This CDR3 spans 15 amino acids. CDR3 nucleotides: TGCAGCGTTGCTACTGGGCCCAGCTCCTGGAATGAGCAGTTCTTC. Translated, it gives CSVATGPSSWNEQFF.

To note about this clonotype: No conserved phenylalanine or tryptophan ends this CDR3, so it is likely a read error. This chain links TRBV29-1 with TRBJ2-3; 8 bases are shared with TRBD2. Germline CDR1 and CDR2: SQVTM and ANQGSEA. CDR3 length equals 16 residues. CDR3 amino acids: CRVAGLAGERADTQYL. Written as DNA, the CDR3 is TGCAGGGTGGCTGGACTAGCAGGAGAGCGGGCAGATACGCAGTATTTA.

As for this clonotype: Just one base apart from a much larger clone, this may be a read error. The gene calls are TRBV6-2 or TRBV6-3 and TRBJ2-7; TRBD1 aligns across 9 bases. This CDR3 is 15 amino acids long. Per the germline V gene, CDR1 is MNHEY and CDR2 is SVGEGT. CDR3 sequence: CANRTGTGNSHEQYF. CDR3 coding DNA: TGTGCCAACAGAACCGGGACAGGGAACTCCCACGAGCAGTACTTC.

About this clonotype itself: One end of the junction does not line up with germline, which may come from a read error. The chain joins TRBV7-3 to TRBJ2-2, with TRBD1 matching over 8 bases. The CDR3 totals 14 residues. Germline V gene data show CDR1 as SGHTA and CDR2 as FQGTGA. The CDR3 loop is CASSRDRSTGGLFF. The CDR3 region has the DNA TGTGCCAGCAGCCGGGACAGGAGCACCGGGGGGCTGTTTTTT.

A note on this clonotype: A much more abundant neighbour one base away suggests this may be a read error. This rearrangement joins TRBV12-3 or TRBV12-4 to TRBJ2-7; D may be TRBD1 (5 bases). This CDR3 has 13 amino acids. CDR3 sequence (DNA): TGTGCCAGCACCCTGACAGCGACCTACGGGCAGTACTTC. It translates to CASTLTATYGQYF.

The rearrangement links TRBV5-1 to TRBJ2-5; possibly TRBD2 for D (5 bases). The CDR3 is 14 residues long. Trimming stripped 2 bases from V and 5 bases from J, with 13 bases between. Germline V gene data show CDR1 as SGHRS and CDR2 as YFSETQ. Written as DNA, the CDR3 is TGCGCCAGCAGCTTAGCCGGGAACCGGGAGACCCAGTACTTC. It encodes CASSLAGNRETQYF. Looking up the rest from reference TRBV5-1 and TRBJ2-5 gives the full variable domain: KAGVTQTPRYLIKTRGQQVTLSCSPISGHRSVSWYQQTPGQGLQFLFEYFSETQRNKGNFPGRFSGRQFSNSRSEMNVSTLELGDSALYLCASSLAGNRETQYFGPGTRLLVL.

This chain joins TRBV28 and TRBJ2-2, with D possibly matching TRBD2 (8 bases). CDR3 length: 17 residues. V dropped 6 bases and J dropped 3 bases, with 20 bases sitting between them. Germline V gene data show CDR1 as MDHEN and CDR2 as SYDVKM. The CDR3 sequence: CASRPSGGTEYTGELFF. For the CDR3, the DNA is TGTGCCAGCAGGCCGTCGGGGGGGACAGAATACACCGGGGAGCTGTTTTTT.

V is TRBV18 and J is TRBJ2-2; tentatively, D is TRBD2 (6 bases). The germline V gene encodes CDR1 KGHSH and CDR2 LQKENI. The V gene lost 2 bases and the J gene lost 6 bases, with 10 bases spanning the gap. This CDR3 contains 14 residues. As DNA, the CDR3 is TGTGCCAGCTCACCAAGGGAGGAGGCCGGGGAGCTGTTTTTT. It translates to CASSPREEAGELFF.

This clonotype occurred once. This may arise from a read error, as a much more abundant clone is one base away. This rearrangement joins TRBV29-1 to TRBJ2-1; TRBD1 agrees at 8 bases. There are 12 residues in the CDR3. Germline V gene data show CDR1 as SQVTM and CDR2 as ANQGSEA. J gave up 5 bases and V 6 bases, and 3 bases lay outside the gene matches. The CDR3 is CSVDREHNEQFF. DNA for the CDR3: TGCAGCGTGGACAGGGAACACAATGAGCAGTTCTTC.

This rearrangement joins TRBV5-4 to TRBJ1-1; 8 bases align to TRBD1. The germline gives CDR1 SGHNT, CDR2 YYREEE (reference sequence). After removal of 0 bases from V and 2 bases from J, the junction contained 6 bases not matched to a gene. This CDR3 spans 16 amino acids. The CDR3 DNA reads TGTGCCAGCAGCTTGGGGGGACAGGTCATTAACACTGAAGCTTTCTTT. Amino acid sequence: CASSLGGQVINTEAFF.

The rearrangement links TRBV28 to TRBJ2-3; 8 positions agree with TRBD2. V was pared by 5 bases and J by 5 bases, with 9 bases of the junction left unmatched. Germline loops: CDR1 MDHEN, CDR2 SYDVKM. The CDR3 contains 15 residues. The CDR3 sequence: CASSRLAGGEDTQYF. The CDR3 region has the DNA TGTGCCAGCAGTAGATTGGCGGGAGGAGAAGATACGCAGTATTTT.

The sample holds one count of this clonotype. One end of the junction varies from germline; a read error may be responsible. This rearrangement joins TRBV7-9 to TRBJ2-4; 7 bases match TRBD1. The germline gives CDR1 SEHNR, CDR2 FQNEAQ (reference sequence). CDR3 length equals 16 residues. CDR3 protein: CVSSRQGSLAKNIQYF. The CDR3 coding sequence is TGTGTCAGCAGTAGACAGGGCTCGTTAGCCAAAAACATTCAGTACTTC.

This clonotype was seen at least ten times. This chain links TRBV29-1 with TRBJ2-2; perhaps TRBD1 as D (5 bases). The germline gives CDR1 SQVTM, CDR2 ANQGSEA. Trimming shortened V by 4 bases and J by 3 bases, and 9 bases separated the two germline ends. The CDR3 is 13 amino acids. CDR3 DNA sequence: TGCAGCGTTGGCGCAGGGTACACCGGGGAGCTGTTTTTT. This gives the protein CSVGAGYTGELFF.

DNA for the CDR3: TGTGTCAACAGCTTAGGGAGAGGGGACGAGGGTGAGCAGTTCTTC. Encoded protein: CVNSLGRGDEGEQFF. This chain joins TRBV11-2 and TRBJ2-1, with D perhaps assigned TRBD1 or TRBD2 (5 bases each). This CDR3 region has 15 residues. CDR1 and CDR2 from the germline V gene are SGHAT and FQNNGV.

This clonotype was seen many times. The rearrangement joins TRBV6-5 to TRBJ2-7; 9 bases are a match to TRBD2. Losses at the gene ends were 2 bases for V and 4 bases for J; bases not matched to a gene: 6. CDR1 is MNHEY and CDR2 is SVGAGI in the germline V gene. CDR3 length: 15 amino acids. CDR3 amino acids: CASSYRLAEGYEQYF. In nucleotides, the CDR3 is TGTGCCAGCAGTTACCGACTAGCGGAGGGTTACGAGCAGTACTTC.

About this clonotype: A much larger clone differs from this one at a single base, so this may be a read error. This chain uses TRBV4-1 with TRBJ2-5, with 10 nucleotides matching TRBD1. The CDR3 has 17 amino acids. In germline, CDR1 is MGHRA, CDR2 YSYEKL. V dropped 0 bases and J dropped 5; count of bases not matched to a gene: 9. The CDR3 region is CASSQELTGTGAETQYF. The CDR3 DNA follows: TGCGCCAGCAGCCAAGAACTCACCGGGACAGGGGCCGAGACCCAGTACTTC.

This clonotype was seen ten or more times. The chain links TRBV6-5 to TRBJ2-5; weak D call: TRBD2 (5 bases). Germline V gene data show CDR1 as MNHEY and CDR2 as SVGAGI. Trimming left V 7 bases short and J 5 bases short, with 17 bases between. The CDR3 is 14 amino acids. The CDR3 here is CASTQDVWEETQYF. In DNA, the CDR3 is TGTGCCAGCACCCAGGACGTGTGGGAGGAGACCCAGTACTTC.

To note about this clonotype: A much more abundant neighbour one base away suggests this may be a read error. The chain combines TRBV6-5 with TRBJ1-1; no firm D call. CDR3 length: 15 amino acids. The V gene's germline CDR1 is MNHEY and CDR2 SVGAGI. The CDR3 nucleotides read TGTGCCAGCAGTTACTCGATGTTTGTGAACACTGAAGCTTTATTT. Protein sequence: CASSYSMFVNTEALF.

In this sample, this clonotype turned up a few times. It may be a read error: a sequence one base away is much more abundant. V and J are TRBV11-2 and TRBJ2-7; D may match TRBD1 or TRBD2 (5 bases each). The germline V and J ends were trimmed by 2 bases and 7 bases, with 21 bases remaining between them. The CDR3 is made up of 16 amino acids. Per the germline V gene, CDR1 is SGHAT and CDR2 is FQNNGV. For the CDR3, the DNA is TGTGCCAGCAGCTTAAACGGGCAGGCTGGGACGGGGGAGCAGTACTTC. This encodes CASSLNGQAGTGEQYF. The variable domain in full, with the rest retrieved from reference TRBV11-2 and TRBJ2-7, is EAGVAQSPRYKIIEKRQSVAFWCNPISGHATLYWYQQILGQGPKLLIQFQNNGVVDDSQLPKDRFSAERLKGVDSTLKIQPAKLEDSAVYLCASSLNGQAGTGEQYFGPGTRLTVT.

This clonotype was detected a few times. This sequence joins TRBV5-6 and TRBJ1-5; TRBD1 agrees at 7 bases. CDR3 size: 14 residues. Germline V CDR1 and CDR2: SGHDT, YYEEEE. The trim removed 4 bases at V and 0 bases at J, leaving 1 base unmatched. CDR3 amino acids: CASSGTVSNQPQHF. CDR3 in DNA: TGTGCCAGCAGCGGGACAGTTAGCAATCAGCCCCAGCATTTT.

This clonotype was detected a few times. The chain employs TRBV5-4 and TRBJ2-7; 8 nucleotides agree with TRBD2. Germline values: CDR1 SGHNT, CDR2 YYREEE (reference sequence). The CDR3 consists of 15 residues. J gave up 2 bases and V 4 bases, and 8 bases lay outside the gene matches. The CDR3 nucleotides are TGTGCCAGCAGCCCCGGACTAGCCGAAACCTACGAGCAGTACTTC. It codes for CASSPGLAETYEQYF.

This clonotype occurred many times. The V gene is TRBV4-3, the J gene TRBJ1-1; a possible D gene is TRBD1 (5 bases). V lost 0 bases to trimming and J lost 2 bases, with 13 bases between them. This CDR3 spans 16 amino acids. The V gene's germline CDR1 is LGHNA and CDR2 YSLEER. This chain's CDR3 is CASSQDPVQVNTEAFF. The CDR3 DNA is TGCGCCAGCAGCCAAGACCCTGTACAGGTAAACACTGAAGCTTTCTTT.

A note on this clonotype: A much larger clone differs by one base, so this may be a read error. The chain uses TRBV4-2 and TRBJ1-2, with D uncertain. This CDR3 is 14 amino acids long. The germline gives CDR1 LGHNA, CDR2 YNFKEQ. The DNA of the CDR3 is TGTGCCAGCAGCCAAATGGACGGTTCCTATGGCTGCACCTTC. This encodes CASSQMDGSYGCTF.